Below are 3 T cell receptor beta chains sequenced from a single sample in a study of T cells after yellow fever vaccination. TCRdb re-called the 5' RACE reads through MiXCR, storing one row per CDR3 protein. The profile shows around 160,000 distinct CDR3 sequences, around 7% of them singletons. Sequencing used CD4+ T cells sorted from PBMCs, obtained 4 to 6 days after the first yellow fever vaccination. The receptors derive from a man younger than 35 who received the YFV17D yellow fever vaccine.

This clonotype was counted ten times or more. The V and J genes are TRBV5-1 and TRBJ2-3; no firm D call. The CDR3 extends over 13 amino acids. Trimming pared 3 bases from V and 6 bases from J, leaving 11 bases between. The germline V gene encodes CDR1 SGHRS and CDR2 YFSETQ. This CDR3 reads CASSSNAQDTQYF. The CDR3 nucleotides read TGCGCCAGCAGCTCCAACGCTCAGGATACGCAGTATTTT.

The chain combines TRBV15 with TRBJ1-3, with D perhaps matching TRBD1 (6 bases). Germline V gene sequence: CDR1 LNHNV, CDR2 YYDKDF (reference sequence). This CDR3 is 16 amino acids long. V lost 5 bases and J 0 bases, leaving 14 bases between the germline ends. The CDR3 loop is CATSPQRGPSGNTIYF. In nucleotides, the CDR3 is TGTGCCACCAGCCCACAACGGGGGCCCTCTGGAAACACCATATATTTT.

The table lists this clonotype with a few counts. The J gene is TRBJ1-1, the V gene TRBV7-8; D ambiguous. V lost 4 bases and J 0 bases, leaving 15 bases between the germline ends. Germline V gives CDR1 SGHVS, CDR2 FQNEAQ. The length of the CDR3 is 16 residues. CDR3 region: CASSSFRTTMNTEAFF. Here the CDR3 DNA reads TGTGCCAGCAGCTCCTTCCGAACTACCATGAACACTGAAGCTTTCTTT.